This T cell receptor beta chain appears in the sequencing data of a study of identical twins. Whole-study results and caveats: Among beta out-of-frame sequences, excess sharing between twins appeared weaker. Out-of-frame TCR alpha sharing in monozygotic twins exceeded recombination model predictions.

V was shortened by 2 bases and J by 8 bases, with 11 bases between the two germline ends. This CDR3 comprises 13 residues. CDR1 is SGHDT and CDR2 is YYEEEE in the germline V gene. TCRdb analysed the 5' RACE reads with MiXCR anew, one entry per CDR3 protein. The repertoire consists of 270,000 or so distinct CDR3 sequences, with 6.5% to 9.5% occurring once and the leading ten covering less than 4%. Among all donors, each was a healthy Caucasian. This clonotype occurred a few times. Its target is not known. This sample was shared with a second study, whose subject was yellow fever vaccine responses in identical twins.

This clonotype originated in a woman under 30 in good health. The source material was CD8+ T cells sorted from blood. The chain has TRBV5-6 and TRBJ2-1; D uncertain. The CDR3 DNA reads TGTGCCAGCAGCTTAGGGCCCCAGGATGAGCAGTTCTTC. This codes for CASSLGPQDEQFF.